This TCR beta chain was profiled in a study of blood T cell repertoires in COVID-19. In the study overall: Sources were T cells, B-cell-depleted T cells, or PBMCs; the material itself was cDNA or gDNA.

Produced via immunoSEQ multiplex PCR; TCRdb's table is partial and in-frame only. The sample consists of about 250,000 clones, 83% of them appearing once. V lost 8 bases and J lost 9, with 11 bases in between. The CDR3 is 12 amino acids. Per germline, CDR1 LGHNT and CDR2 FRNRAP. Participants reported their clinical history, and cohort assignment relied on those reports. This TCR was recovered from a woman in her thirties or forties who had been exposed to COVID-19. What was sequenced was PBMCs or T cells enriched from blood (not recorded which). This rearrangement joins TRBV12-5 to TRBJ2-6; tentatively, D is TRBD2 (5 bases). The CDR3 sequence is CASSRDDNVLTF. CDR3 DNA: TGTGCTAGTTCTCGGGATGACAACGTCCTGACTTTC.